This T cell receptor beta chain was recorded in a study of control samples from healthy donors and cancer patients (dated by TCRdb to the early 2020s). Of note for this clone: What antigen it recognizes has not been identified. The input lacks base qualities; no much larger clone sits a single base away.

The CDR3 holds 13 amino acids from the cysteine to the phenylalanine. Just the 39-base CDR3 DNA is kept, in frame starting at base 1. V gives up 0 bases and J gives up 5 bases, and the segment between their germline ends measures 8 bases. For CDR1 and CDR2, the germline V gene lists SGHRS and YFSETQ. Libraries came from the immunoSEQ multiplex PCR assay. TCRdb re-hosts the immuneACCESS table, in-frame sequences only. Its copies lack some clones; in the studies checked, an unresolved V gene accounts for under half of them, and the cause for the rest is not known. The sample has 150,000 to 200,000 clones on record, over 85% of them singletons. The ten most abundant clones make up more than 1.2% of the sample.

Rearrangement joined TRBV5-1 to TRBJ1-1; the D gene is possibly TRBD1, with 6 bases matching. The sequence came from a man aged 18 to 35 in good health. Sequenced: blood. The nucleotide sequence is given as TGCGCCAGCAGCTTGGCAGGGGAGACTGAAGCTTTCTTT. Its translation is CASSLAGETEAFF.